This entry describes one T cell receptor (beta chain). This specimen belongs to a study of cytomegalovirus exposure and HLA in healthy donors. In the PCR, 60 Vbeta and 13 Jbeta primers were used. Only in-frame clones appear in the TCRdb table, and some are missing; sequencing was by immunoSEQ multiplex PCR. Counted here are around 140,000 clones, about 80% occurring once; the ten biggest clones make up 2.4%. Sequenced sample: PBMCs. This receptor was identified in a young woman in good health and CMV-seropositive.

The CDR3 region is CASSHKGRQEYTDTQYF. The CDR3 DNA follows: TGTGCCAGCAGCCACAAAGGGAGACAGGAGTACACAGATACGCAGTATTTT. V usage is TRBV9 and J usage is TRBJ2-3; D might be TRBD1 (6 bases). V was pared by 4 bases and J by 2 bases, with 20 bases between. This CDR3 has 17 amino acids. CDR1 is SGDLS and CDR2 is YYNGEE in the germline V gene. Together with reference TRBV9 and TRBJ2-3, the CDR3 gives the full variable domain: DSGVTQTPKHLITATGQRVTLRCSPRSGDLSVYWYQQSLDQGLQFLIQYYNGEERAKGNILERFSAQQFPDLHSELNLSSLELGDSALYFCASSHKGRQEYTDTQYFGPGTRLTVL.